This record looks at one TCR beta chain sequence and its context. Participants were aged about 18 to 95 years, lived in 24 US areas, and enrolled virtually. Using immunoSEQ multiplex PCR, the repertoire was profiled, and TCRdb retains in-frame clones only, with some absent. Of hundreds of thousands of clones in the sample, 83% were seen once. These data are taken from a study of blood T cell repertoires in COVID-19. Germline V gives CDR1 SGHVS, CDR2 FNYEAQ. There are 15 residues in the CDR3. The V end was cut by 0 bases, the J end by 1 base, with 8 bases between. The clonotype comes from a woman in her 40s who had been exposed to COVID-19. Sequenced: PBMCs or T cells enriched from blood (not recorded which). The chain employs TRBV7-6 and TRBJ2-3, with D possibly being TRBD1 (5 bases). CDR3: CASSLAGPGTDTQYF. DNA for the CDR3: TGTGCCAGCAGCTTAGCGGGGCCCGGCACAGATACGCAGTATTTT.